This TCR beta chain was sequenced during a study of beta chain features in type 1 diabetes. This clone was picked up a small number of times. The target antigen is unknown. Since all of the isolated RNA was reverse transcribed, expressed TCRB transcripts were what got sequenced. TCRdb's copy holds only in-frame clones and misses some; the assay was immunoSEQ multiplex PCR. The sample records around 600,000 clones, about an eighth being singletons. General study findings and limits: Shorter TCRB CDR3s, moderately but significantly so, marked every one of the four CD4+ subsets in Type 1 diabetes patients.

The CDR3 length is 14 residues. Trimming took 4 bases from V and 4 from J, leaving 10 bases between them. Germline V lookup: CDR1 SGHVS, CDR2 FNYEAQ. This chain links TRBV7-6 with TRBJ2-2, with D unresolved. Source material: naive CD4+ T cells from blood. The TCR was taken from a young man with type 1 diabetes. This CDR3 reads CASSSLQSTGELFF. CDR3 in DNA: TGTGCCAGCAGCTCATTACAGAGCACCGGGGAGCTGTTTTTT.